The entry below describes one TCR beta chain. The antigen is not known. J lost 5 bases, V lost 5 bases, and 8 bases had no gene match. Looked up from germline, CDR1 is SGHTA and CDR2 is FQGNSA. The CDR3 loop spans 14 amino acids. The sample originates from a study of blood T cells in healthy people across ages. General study findings and limits: Naive CD4+ cells and diversity were both higher in long-lived donors than in aged donors.

Whenever a sample was processed, at least 6 million PBMCs were isolated. Alongside a J-beta primer mix, a sample-barcoded 5' primer served in a second PCR lasting about 7 to 11 cycles. Every molecule of cDNA carried a tag from a template-switch adaptor with 12 random nucleotides. TCRdb reprocessed the 5' RACE reads with MiXCR, giving one entry per CDR3 protein. The sample includes about 630,000 distinct CDR3 sequences, roughly 21% of them seen just once. Sequenced sample: blood. This chain connects TRBV7-2 to TRBJ1-2; 7 bases fit TRBD1. The origin of this receptor is a man between 65 and 85 years old in good health. CDR3 residues: CASSSSGTEYGYTF. Written as DNA, the CDR3 is TGTGCCAGCAGCAGCTCCGGGACAGAATATGGCTACACCTTC.